This TCR beta chain stems from a study of blood T cell repertoires in COVID-19. This clone was picked up a small number of times. Sequencing was performed with immunoSEQ multiplex PCR; in TCRdb, only in-frame clones are kept and a portion is missing. The data contain about 190,000 clones, approximately 79% of them singletons. The CDR3 extends over 16 amino acids. V lost 4 bases to trimming and J lost 0 bases; unmatched junction nucleotides: 2. Germline lookup yields CDR1 LGHDT and CDR2 YNNKEL (reference sequence). Input material: peripheral blood. The sequence was obtained from a woman aged 50 to 60 with acute or convalescent COVID-19. The rearrangement uses TRBV3-1 (or the pseudogene TRBV3-2) and TRBJ2-2, with 10 bases identical to TRBD2. In nucleotides, the CDR3 is TGTGCCAGCAGCCCCCTAGCGGGAGCGAACACCGGGGAGCTGTTTTTT. Amino acid sequence: CASSPLAGANTGELFF.